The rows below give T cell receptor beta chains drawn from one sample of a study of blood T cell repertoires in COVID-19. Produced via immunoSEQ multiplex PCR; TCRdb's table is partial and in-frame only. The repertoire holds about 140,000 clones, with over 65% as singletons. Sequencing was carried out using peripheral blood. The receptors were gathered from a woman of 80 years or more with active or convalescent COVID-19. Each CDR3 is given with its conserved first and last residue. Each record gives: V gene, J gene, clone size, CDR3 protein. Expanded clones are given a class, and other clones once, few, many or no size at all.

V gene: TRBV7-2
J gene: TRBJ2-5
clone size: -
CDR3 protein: CASSQRRKETQYF

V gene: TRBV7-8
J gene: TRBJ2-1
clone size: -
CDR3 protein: CASSLAGASYNEQFF

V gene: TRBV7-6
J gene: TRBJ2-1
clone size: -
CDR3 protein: CASSPRPLAGHINEQFF

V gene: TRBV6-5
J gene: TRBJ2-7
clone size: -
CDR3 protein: CASSYRGGGAYEQYF

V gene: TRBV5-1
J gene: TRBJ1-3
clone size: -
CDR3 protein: CASSSNSEGAGNTIYF

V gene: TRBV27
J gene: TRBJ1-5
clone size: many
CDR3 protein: CASSQQGLGNQPQHF

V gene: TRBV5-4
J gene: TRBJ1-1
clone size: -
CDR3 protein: CAGMTGGTFTGAEAFF

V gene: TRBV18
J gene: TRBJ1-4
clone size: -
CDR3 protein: CASSRDRDRPNEKLFF

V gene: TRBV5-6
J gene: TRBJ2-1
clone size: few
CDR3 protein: CASSPWAPRFYNEQFF

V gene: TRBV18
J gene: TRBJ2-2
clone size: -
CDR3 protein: CASSQGQGNTGELFF

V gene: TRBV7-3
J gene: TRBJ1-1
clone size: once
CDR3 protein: CASSLQGYTEAFF

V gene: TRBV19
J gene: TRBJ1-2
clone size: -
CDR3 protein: CASTPRVSNYGYTF

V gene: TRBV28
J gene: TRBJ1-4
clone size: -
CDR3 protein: CASSLGGATNEKLFF

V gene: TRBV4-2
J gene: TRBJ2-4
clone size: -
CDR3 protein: CASSQGTGAIQYF

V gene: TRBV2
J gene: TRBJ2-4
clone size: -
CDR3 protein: CASNRMRGAKNIQYF

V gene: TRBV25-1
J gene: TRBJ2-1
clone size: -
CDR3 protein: CASRRELSEQFF

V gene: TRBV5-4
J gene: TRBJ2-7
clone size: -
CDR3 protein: CASSSRDTIYEQYF

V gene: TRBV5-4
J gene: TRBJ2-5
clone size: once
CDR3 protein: CASSGWGPQETQYF

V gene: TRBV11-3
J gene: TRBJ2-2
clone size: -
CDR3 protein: CASSLEGAGTNTGELFF

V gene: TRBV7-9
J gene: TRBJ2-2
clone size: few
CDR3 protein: CASNPSAGSNTGELFF

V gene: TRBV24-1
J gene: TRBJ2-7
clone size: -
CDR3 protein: CATSEGRNTYEQYF

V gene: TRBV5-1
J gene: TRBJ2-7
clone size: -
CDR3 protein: CASSLTGQGAVEQYF

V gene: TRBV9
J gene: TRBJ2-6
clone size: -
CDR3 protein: CASSDRTGVSGANVLTF

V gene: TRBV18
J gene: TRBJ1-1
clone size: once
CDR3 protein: CASSPQGTEAFF

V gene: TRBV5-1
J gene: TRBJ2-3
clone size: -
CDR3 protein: CASSPGQGFGTQYF

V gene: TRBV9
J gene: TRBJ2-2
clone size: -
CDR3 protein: CASSVQGQSGELFF

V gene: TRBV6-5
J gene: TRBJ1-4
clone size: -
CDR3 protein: CASSRGGRANEKLFF

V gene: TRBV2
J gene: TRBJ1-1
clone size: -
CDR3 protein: CASSRGTGGTEAFF

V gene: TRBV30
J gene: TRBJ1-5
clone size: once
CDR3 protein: CAWSVGRGYQPQHF

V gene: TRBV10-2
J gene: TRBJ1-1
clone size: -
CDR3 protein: CASSEFPTGTLPTEAFF

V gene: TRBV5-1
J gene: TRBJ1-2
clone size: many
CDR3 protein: CASSLGRDGYTF